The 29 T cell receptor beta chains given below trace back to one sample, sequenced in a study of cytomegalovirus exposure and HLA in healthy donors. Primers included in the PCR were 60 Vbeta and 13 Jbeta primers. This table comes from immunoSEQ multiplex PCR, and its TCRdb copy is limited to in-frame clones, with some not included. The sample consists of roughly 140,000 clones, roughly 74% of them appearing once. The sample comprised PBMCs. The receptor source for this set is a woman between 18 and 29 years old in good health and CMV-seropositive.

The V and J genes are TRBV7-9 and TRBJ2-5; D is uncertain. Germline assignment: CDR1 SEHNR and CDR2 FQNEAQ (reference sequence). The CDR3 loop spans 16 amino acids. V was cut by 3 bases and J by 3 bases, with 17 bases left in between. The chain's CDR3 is CASSFFSLSAEETQYF. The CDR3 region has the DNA TGTGCCAGCAGCTTTTTCAGTTTATCGGCGGAAGAGACCCAGTACTTC.

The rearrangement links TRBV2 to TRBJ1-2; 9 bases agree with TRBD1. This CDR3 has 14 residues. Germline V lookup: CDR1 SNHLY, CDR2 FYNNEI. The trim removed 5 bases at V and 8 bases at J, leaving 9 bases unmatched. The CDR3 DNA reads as TGTGCCAGCAGTCAGGAACAGGGGGCGAGAGGCTACACCTTC. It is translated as CASSQEQGARGYTF.

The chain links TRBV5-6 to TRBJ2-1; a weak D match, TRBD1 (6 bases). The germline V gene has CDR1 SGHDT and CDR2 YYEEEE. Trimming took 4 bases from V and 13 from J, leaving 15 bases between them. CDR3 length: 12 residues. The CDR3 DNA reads TGTGCCAGCAGCCAATACAACAGGGACCAGTTCTTC. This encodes CASSQYNRDQFF.

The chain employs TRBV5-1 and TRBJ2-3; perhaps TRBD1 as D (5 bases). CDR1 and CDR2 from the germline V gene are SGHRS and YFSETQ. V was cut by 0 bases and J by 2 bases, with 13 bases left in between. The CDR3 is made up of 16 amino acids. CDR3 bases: TGCGCCAGCAGCTTGGGGCAGGGTAAATTCACAGATACGCAGTATTTT. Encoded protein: CASSLGQGKFTDTQYF.

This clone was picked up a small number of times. DNA for the CDR3: TGTGCCAGCACAATAGCGGGGGGGCGCACCGGGGAGCTGTTTTTT. It is translated as CASTIAGGRTGELFF. The chain carries TRBV6-6 and TRBJ2-2, with 11 bases lining up with TRBD2. The germline V gene has CDR1 MNHNY and CDR2 SVGAGI (reference sequence). The CDR3 is 15 residues long. V was pared by 7 bases and J by 4 bases, with 5 bases of the junction left unmatched.

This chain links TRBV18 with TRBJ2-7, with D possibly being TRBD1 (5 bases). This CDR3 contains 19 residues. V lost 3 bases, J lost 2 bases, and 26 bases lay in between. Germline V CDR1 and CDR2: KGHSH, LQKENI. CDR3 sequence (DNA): TGTGCCAGCTCACCCGTGATACAGACAGCGTTAAGCCACACCTACGAGCAGTACTTC. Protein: CASSPVIQTALSHTYEQYF. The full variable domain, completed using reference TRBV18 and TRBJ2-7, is NAGVMQNPRHLVRRRGQEARLRCSPMKGHSHVYWYRQLPEEGLKFMVYLQKENIIDESGMPKERFSAEFPKEGPSILRIQQVVRGDSAAYFCASSPVIQTALSHTYEQYFGPGTRLTVT.

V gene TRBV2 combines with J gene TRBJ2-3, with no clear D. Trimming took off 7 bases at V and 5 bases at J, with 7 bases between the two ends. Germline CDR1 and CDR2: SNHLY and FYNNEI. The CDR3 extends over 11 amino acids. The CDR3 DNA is TGTGCCAGCAATCTAGGAGATACGCAGTATTTT. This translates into CASNLGDTQYF. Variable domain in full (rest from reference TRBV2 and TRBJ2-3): EPEVTQTPSHQVTQMGQEVILRCVPISNHLYFYWYRQILGQKVEFLVSFYNNEISEKSEIFDDQFSVERPDGSNFTLKIRSTKLEDSAMYFCASNLGDTQYFGPGTRLTVL.

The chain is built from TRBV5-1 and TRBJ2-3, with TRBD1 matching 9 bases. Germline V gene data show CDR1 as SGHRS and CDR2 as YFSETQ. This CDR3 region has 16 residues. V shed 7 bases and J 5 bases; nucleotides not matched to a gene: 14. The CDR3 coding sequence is TGCGCCAGCGCCCTCGGACCGGGACAGGGTGAAGATACGCAGTATTTT. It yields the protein CASALGPGQGEDTQYF.

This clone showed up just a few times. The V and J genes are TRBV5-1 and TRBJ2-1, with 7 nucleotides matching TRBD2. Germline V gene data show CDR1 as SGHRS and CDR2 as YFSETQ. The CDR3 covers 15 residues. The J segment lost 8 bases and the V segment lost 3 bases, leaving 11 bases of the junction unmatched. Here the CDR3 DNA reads TGCGCCAGCAGCTCCGGACTAGTTGGGCTCGATGAGCAGTTCTTC. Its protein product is CASSSGLVGLDEQFF. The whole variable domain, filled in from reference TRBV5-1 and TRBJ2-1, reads KAGVTQTPRYLIKTRGQQVTLSCSPISGHRSVSWYQQTPGQGLQFLFEYFSETQRNKGNFPGRFSGRQFSNSRSEMNVSTLELGDSALYLCASSSGLVGLDEQFFGPGTRLTVL.

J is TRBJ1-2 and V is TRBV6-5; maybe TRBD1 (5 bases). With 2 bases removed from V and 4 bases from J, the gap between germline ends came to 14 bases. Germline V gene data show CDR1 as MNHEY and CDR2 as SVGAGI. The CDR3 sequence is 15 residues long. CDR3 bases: TGTGCCAGCAGTTACACCGACGGAGGGACCTATGGCTACACCTTC. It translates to CASSYTDGGTYGYTF.

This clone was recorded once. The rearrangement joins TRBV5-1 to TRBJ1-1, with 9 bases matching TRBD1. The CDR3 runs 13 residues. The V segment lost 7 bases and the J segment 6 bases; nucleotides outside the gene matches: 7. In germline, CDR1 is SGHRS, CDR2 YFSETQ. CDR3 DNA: TGCGCCAGCGGCACAGGGGGCGAGGCTGAAGCTTTCTTT. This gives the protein CASGTGGEAEAFF. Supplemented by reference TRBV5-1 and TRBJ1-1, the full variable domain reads KAGVTQTPRYLIKTRGQQVTLSCSPISGHRSVSWYQQTPGQGLQFLFEYFSETQRNKGNFPGRFSGRQFSNSRSEMNVSTLELGDSALYLCASGTGGEAEAFFGQGTRLTVV.

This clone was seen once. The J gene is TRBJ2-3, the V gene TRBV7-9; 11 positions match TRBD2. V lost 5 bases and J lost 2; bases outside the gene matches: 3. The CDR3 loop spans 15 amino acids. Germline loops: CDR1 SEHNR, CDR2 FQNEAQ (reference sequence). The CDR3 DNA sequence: TGTGCCAGCAGCAGACTAGCGGGGACCACAGATACGCAGTATTTT. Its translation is CASSRLAGTTDTQYF.

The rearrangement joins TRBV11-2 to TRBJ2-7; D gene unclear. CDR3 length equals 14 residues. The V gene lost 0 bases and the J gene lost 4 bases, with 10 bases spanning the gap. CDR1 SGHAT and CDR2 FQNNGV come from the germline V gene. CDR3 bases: TGTGCCAGCAGCTTAGATGTGCCCAGGTACGAGCAGTACTTC. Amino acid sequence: CASSLDVPRYEQYF.

CDR3 sequence: CASSHGQIEQYF. The CDR3 DNA follows: TGTGCCAGCAGCCACGGACAGATCGAGCAGTACTTC. V and J are TRBV5-6 and TRBJ2-7; possibly TRBD1 for D (6 bases). CDR3 length equals 12 residues. CDR1 and CDR2 (germline): SGHDT, YYEEEE. Trimming shortened V by 4 bases and J by 6 bases, and 11 bases separated the two germline ends. Looking up the rest from reference TRBV5-6 and TRBJ2-7 gives the full variable domain: DAGVTQSPTHLIKTRGQQVTLRCSPKSGHDTVSWYQQALGQGPQFIFQYYEEEERQRGNFPDRFSGHQFPNYSSELNVNALLLGDSALYLCASSHGQIEQYFGPGTRLTVT.

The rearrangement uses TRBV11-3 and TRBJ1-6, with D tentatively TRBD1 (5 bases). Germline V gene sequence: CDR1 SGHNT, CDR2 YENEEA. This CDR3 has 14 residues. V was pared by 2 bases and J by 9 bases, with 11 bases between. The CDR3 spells CASSLSPQGSPLHF. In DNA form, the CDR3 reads TGTGCCAGCAGCTTAAGTCCTCAGGGTTCACCCCTCCACTTT.

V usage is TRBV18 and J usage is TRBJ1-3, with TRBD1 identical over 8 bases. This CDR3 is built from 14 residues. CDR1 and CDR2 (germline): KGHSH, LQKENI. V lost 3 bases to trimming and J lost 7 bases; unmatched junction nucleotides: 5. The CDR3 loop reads CASSPVTGENTIYF. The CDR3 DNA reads TGTGCCAGCTCACCTGTGACAGGGGAGAACACCATATATTTT.

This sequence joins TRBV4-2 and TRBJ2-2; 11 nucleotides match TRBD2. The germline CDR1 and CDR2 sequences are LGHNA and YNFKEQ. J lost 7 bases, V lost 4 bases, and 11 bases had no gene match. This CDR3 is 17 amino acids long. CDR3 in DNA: TGTGCCAGCAGCCGGCCGGAACTAGCGGGGGAAGTCGGGGAGCTGTTTTTT. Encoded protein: CASSRPELAGEVGELFF.

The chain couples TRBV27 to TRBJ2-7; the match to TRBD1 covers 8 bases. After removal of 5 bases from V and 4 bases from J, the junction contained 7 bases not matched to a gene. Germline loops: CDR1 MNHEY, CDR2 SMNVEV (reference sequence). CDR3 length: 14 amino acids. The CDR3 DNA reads TGTGCCAGCAGTCCGGGGACAGGCGAATACGAGCAGTACTTC. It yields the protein CASSPGTGEYEQYF.

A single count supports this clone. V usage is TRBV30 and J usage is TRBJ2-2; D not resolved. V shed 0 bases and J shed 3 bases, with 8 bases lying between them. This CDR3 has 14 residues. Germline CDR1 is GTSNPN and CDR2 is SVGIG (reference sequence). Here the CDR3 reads CAWSVQPDTGELFF. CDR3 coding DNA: TGTGCCTGGAGTGTACAGCCCGACACCGGGGAGCTGTTTTTT.

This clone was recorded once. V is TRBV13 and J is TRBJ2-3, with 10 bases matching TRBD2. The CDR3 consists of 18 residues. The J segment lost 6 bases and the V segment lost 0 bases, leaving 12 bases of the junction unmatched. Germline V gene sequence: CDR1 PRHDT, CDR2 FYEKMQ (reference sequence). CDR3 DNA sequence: TGTGCCAGCAGCTTAGGCCGGGCTAGCGGGGGCCTCTGGGATACGCAGTATTTT. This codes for CASSLGRASGGLWDTQYF.

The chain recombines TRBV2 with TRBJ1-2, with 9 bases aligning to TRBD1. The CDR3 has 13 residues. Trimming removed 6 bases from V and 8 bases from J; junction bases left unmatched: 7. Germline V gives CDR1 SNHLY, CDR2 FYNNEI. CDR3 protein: CASRGTGYQGYTF. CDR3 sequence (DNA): TGTGCCAGCAGGGGGACAGGGTATCAAGGCTACACCTTC.

In DNA form, the CDR3 reads TGTGCCAGCAGCACCGGACTAGCGGGGGTAAGGGATACGCAGTATTTT. Translating it yields CASSTGLAGVRDTQYF. V is TRBV11-2 and J is TRBJ2-3; 13 nucleotides line up with TRBD2. Germline V gene data show CDR1 as SGHAT and CDR2 as FQNNGV. Trimming at V came to 5 bases and at J to 6 bases, leaving 8 bases not matched to a gene. This CDR3 comprises 16 residues.

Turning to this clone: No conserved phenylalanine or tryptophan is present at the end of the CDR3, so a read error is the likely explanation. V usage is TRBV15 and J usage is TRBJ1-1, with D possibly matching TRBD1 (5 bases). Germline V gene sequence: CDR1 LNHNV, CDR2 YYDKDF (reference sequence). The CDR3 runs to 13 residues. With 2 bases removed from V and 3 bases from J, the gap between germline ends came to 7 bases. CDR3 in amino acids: CATSRFRDTEAFL. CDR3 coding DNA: TGTGCCACCAGCAGATTCAGGGACACTGAAGCTTTCCTT.

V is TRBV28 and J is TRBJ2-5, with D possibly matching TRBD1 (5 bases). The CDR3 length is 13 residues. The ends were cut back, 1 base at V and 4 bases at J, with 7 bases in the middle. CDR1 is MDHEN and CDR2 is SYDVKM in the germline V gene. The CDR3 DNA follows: TGTGCCAGCAGTTTATCAGGGCGAGAGACCCAGTACTTC. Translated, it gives CASSLSGRETQYF.

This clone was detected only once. The CDR3 loop reads CAWSFSSYEQYF. For the CDR3, the DNA is TGTGCCTGGAGCTTCAGCTCCTACGAGCAGTACTTC. The chain carries TRBV30 and TRBJ2-7, with unresolved D. Trimming removed 3 bases at V and 0 bases at J, with 6 bases between. The germline V gene has CDR1 GTSNPN and CDR2 SVGIG (reference sequence). The CDR3 totals 12 residues.

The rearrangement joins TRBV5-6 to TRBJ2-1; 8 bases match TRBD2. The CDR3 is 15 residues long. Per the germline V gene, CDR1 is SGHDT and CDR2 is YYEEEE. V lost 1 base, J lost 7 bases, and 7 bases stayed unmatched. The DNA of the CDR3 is TGTGCCAGCAGCTTGTATACTAGCGGAACGAATGAGCAGTTCTTC. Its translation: CASSLYTSGTNEQFF.

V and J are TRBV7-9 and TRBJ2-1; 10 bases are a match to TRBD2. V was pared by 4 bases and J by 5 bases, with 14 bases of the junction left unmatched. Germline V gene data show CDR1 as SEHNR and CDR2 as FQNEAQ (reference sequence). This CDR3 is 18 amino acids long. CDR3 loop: CASSYIPISGGSHNEQFF. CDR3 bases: TGTGCCAGCAGCTACATACCAATTAGCGGGGGGTCCCACAATGAGCAGTTCTTC.

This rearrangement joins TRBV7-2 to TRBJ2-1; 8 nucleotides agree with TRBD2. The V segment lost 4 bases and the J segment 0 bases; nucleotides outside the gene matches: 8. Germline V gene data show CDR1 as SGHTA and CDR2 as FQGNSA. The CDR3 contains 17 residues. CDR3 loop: CASSSSIAGSSYNEQFF. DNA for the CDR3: TGTGCCAGCAGCTCAAGTATAGCGGGGAGCTCCTACAATGAGCAGTTCTTC.

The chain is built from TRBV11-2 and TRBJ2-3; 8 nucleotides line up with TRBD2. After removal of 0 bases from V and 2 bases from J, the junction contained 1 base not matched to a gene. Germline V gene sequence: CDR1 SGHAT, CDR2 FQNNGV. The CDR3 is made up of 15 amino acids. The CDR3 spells CASSLEAGATDTQYF. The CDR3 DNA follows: TGTGCCAGCAGCTTAGAAGCGGGGGCCACAGATACGCAGTATTTT.